The rows below give T cell receptor beta chains drawn from one sample of a study of cytomegalovirus exposure and HLA in healthy donors. Only in-frame clones appear in the TCRdb table, and some are missing; sequencing was by immunoSEQ multiplex PCR. The sample consists of about 69,000 clones, approximately 81% of them appearing once. The specimen sequenced was PBMCs. Receptor source: a woman in her 30s in good health and CMV-seropositive. Each CDR3 is given with its conserved first and last residue. Each record gives: clone size, V gene, D gene, J gene, CDR3 DNA, CDR3 protein. D genes are given only for firm matches. Only some rows state a clone size, as once, few, many or a class for expanded clones.

>NA|TRBV6-5|NA|TRBJ2-1
TGTGCCAGCAGTTCGGGACTCTCAACCTACAATGAGCAGTTCTTC
CASSSGLSTYNEQFF
>NA|TRBV11-2|NA|TRBJ1-4
TGTGCCAGCAGCTACAGGGCGTATGCAAGTAATGAAAAACTGTTTTTT
CASSYRAYASNEKLFF
>few|TRBV29-1|NA|TRBJ1-1
TGCAGCGTTGTGTGGGGCTTGGTCACTGAAGCTTTCTTT
CSVVWGLVTEAFF
>NA|TRBV6-5|NA|TRBJ1-5
TGTGCCAGCAGTTACTCGGGGCTTAGCAATCAGCCCCAGCATTTT
CASSYSGLSNQPQHF
>NA|TRBV5-3|NA|TRBJ2-7
TGTGCCAGAAGCTTGGTAGGGCAGGGCCGAACTAACTACGAGCAGTACTTC
CARSLVGQGRTNYEQYF
>NA|TRBV10-1|NA|TRBJ1-1
TGCGCCAGCAGTGGGCAACCGAACACTGAAGCTTTCTTT
CASSGQPNTEAFF
>NA|TRBV5-4|NA|TRBJ1-2
TGTGCCAGCAGCTTAGTGTCAGGGGCGCTTGGCTACACCTTC
CASSLVSGALGYTF
>NA|TRBV29-1|TRBD1|TRBJ1-1
TGCAGCGTTGTGACAGGGCCGAACACTGAAGCTTTCTTT
CSVVTGPNTEAFF
>NA|TRBV7-2|NA|TRBJ1-1
TGTGCCAGCAGCTTAGCGGCAGGGAACACTGAAGCTTTCTTT
CASSLAAGNTEAFF
>NA|TRBV5-1|TRBD2|TRBJ2-5
TGCGCCAGCAGCTTGGTGGGACTAGTGGAAAAAGAGACCCAGTACTTC
CASSLVGLVEKETQYF
>once|TRBV29-1|NA|TRBJ1-2
TGCAGCGGTCCAGGGGATGGCTACACCTTC
CSGPGDGYTF
>few|TRBV18|NA|TRBJ1-1
TGTGCCAGCTCACCACCTGACAGGATTAACACTGAAGCTTTCTTT
CASSPPDRINTEAFF
>few|TRBV6-6|NA|TRBJ2-3
TGTGCCAGCAGTTACGGAAGCGGGAGCACAGATACGCAGTATTTT
CASSYGSGSTDTQYF
>NA|TRBV7-2|TRBD1|TRBJ1-2
TGTGCCAGCAGCTCTCCGGGACAGCCTGATGGCTACACCTTC
CASSSPGQPDGYTF